The present entry profiles one TCR beta chain with its context. Antigen: not known. MiXCR, applied by TCRdb to the 5' RACE reads, yields one record per CDR3 protein. The table lists roughly 150,000 distinct CDR3 sequences, approximately 26% of them singletons. The germline gives CDR1 LNHDA, CDR2 SQIVND (reference sequence). The CDR3 has 16 amino acids. V was shortened by 3 bases and J by 6 bases, with 15 bases between the two germline ends. These data come from a study of T-cell memory formation after mild COVID-19. Overall study context: Across donors, TCR clusters were largely donor specific.

Study-wide findings and caveats: CM and EM subsets held most contracting CD4+ clones; EMRA held CD8+ ones.

The clonotype comes from an adult woman who had mild COVID-19 (a few samples of this study predate the infection). Cell type and time point are not known. The chain links TRBV19 to TRBJ2-6; D call uncertain. The material sequenced was PBMCs or a T cell subset sorted from them (not recorded which). For the CDR3, the DNA is TGTGCCAGTAGTATGGGGTCCCCAACTTTGGCCAACGTCCTGACTTTC. Protein sequence: CASSMGSPTLANVLTF.